One sample yielded the 15 T cell receptor beta chains listed below, sequenced in a study of cytomegalovirus exposure and HLA in healthy donors. PCR was performed using 60 Vbeta and 13 Jbeta primers. Generated by immunoSEQ multiplex PCR, the TCRdb table keeps only in-frame clones and is missing some. The repertoire consists of hundreds of thousands of clones, with 76% occurring once and the leading ten covering 0.6% to 0.65%. Material for sequencing was PBMCs. The source of these receptors is a man aged 18 to 29 in good health and CMV-seronegative.

The chain uses TRBV29-1 and TRBJ2-5; 14 positions agree with TRBD2. CDR3 size: 16 residues. Unmatched junction bases numbered 8, after V lost 4 bases and J lost 4 bases. Looked up from germline, CDR1 is SQVTM and CDR2 is ANQGSEA. CDR3 amino acids: CSVVFGTSGSVETQYF. The CDR3 nucleotides read TGCAGCGTTGTTTTTGGGACTAGCGGGAGTGTAGAGACCCAGTACTTC.

This sequence joins TRBV5-1 and TRBJ2-2; the match to TRBD2 covers 10 bases. J lost 1 base, V lost 6 bases, and 6 bases had no gene match. Germline assignment: CDR1 SGHRS and CDR2 YFSETQ. The length of the CDR3 is 16 residues. Here the CDR3 reads CASTQRLAGNTGELFF. As DNA, the CDR3 is TGCGCCAGCACCCAACGACTAGCGGGGAACACCGGGGAGCTGTTTTTT.

The chain uses TRBV9 and TRBJ1-3; 7 bases map to TRBD1. Losses at the gene ends were 4 bases for V and 4 bases for J; bases not matched to a gene: 11. CDR1 SGDLS and CDR2 YYNGEE come from the germline V gene. The CDR3 covers 16 residues. The CDR3 DNA reads as TGTGCCAGCAGCCCTACCGCCGGGACAGCCGGAAACACCATATATTTT. It codes for CASSPTAGTAGNTIYF.

This clone has just a few counts. This chain connects TRBV2 to TRBJ2-1; possible D gene TRBD1, 5 bases. V was trimmed by 6 bases and J by 0 bases, leaving 9 bases between them. The CDR3 consists of 14 residues. CDR1 is SNHLY, CDR2 FYNNEI, per germline. The CDR3 here is CASSRTSSYNEQFF. CDR3 coding DNA: TGTGCCAGCAGCCGGACAAGCTCCTACAATGAGCAGTTCTTC.

This rearrangement joins TRBV27 to TRBJ2-2; 9 bases line up with TRBD1. The length of the CDR3 is 15 residues. Germline lookup yields CDR1 MNHEY and CDR2 SMNVEV (reference sequence). J lost 4 bases, V lost 7 bases, and 7 bases had no gene match. The CDR3 coding sequence is TGTGCCAGCACCCTACAGGGGGCAGGCACCGGGGAGCTGTTTTTT. Its translation is CASTLQGAGTGELFF.

The chain has TRBV18 and TRBJ1-1; D uncertain. The V gene lost 0 bases and the J gene lost 1 base, with 9 bases spanning the gap. This CDR3 has 15 amino acids. Germline CDR1 KGHSH, CDR2 LQKENI. The DNA of the CDR3 is TGTGCCAGCTCACCACCCTCTCAGGAGAACACTGAAGCTTTCTTT. Translated, it gives CASSPPSQENTEAFF.

The CDR3 reads CASSIGSSPNTDTQYF. The CDR3 bases are TGCGCCAGCAGCATTGGGTCTAGCCCGAACACAGATACGCAGTATTTT. The chain couples TRBV5-1 to TRBJ2-3, with D possibly being TRBD2 (5 bases). Germline CDR1 reads SGHRS; CDR2 reads YFSETQ. V lost 4 bases, J lost 2 bases, and 17 bases lay in between. The CDR3 sequence is 16 residues long.

Only a few counts were recorded for this clone. J is TRBJ2-1 and V is TRBV2, with 8 bases that match TRBD2. The CDR3 is 15 amino acids. The V segment lost 5 bases and the J segment 3 bases; nucleotides outside the gene matches: 6. Germline V lookup: CDR1 SNHLY, CDR2 FYNNEI. CDR3: CASSSSGGDYNEQFF. CDR3 coding DNA: TGTGCCAGCAGTTCGAGCGGGGGCGACTACAATGAGCAGTTCTTC.

This clone was seen a single time. The V call is TRBV7-9, the J call TRBJ2-7; D remains ambiguous. Germline V gene data show CDR1 as SEHNR and CDR2 as FQNEAQ (reference sequence). Trimming stripped 1 base from V and 7 bases from J, with 5 bases between. The CDR3 has 11 residues. CDR3 sequence: CASSLGREQYF. For the CDR3, the DNA is TGTGCCAGCAGCTTAGGGCGGGAGCAGTACTTC.

This clone came up a few times. This chain joins TRBV5-1 and TRBJ2-3; TRBD1 matches 9 bases. The CDR3 totals 14 residues. V shed 4 bases, J shed 4 bases, and the junction held 4 bases outside the gene matches. Germline V gives CDR1 SGHRS, CDR2 YFSETQ. CDR3 region: CASSMGQGSDTQYF. CDR3 nucleotides: TGCGCCAGCAGCATGGGACAGGGCTCAGATACGCAGTATTTT. Together with reference TRBV5-1 and TRBJ2-3, the CDR3 gives the full variable domain: KAGVTQTPRYLIKTRGQQVTLSCSPISGHRSVSWYQQTPGQGLQFLFEYFSETQRNKGNFPGRFSGRQFSNSRSEMNVSTLELGDSALYLCASSMGQGSDTQYFGPGTRLTVL.

This rearrangement joins TRBV28 to TRBJ2-7; D gene ambiguous. The CDR3 extends over 12 amino acids. Germline V CDR1 and CDR2: MDHEN, SYDVKM. Trimming took 3 bases from V and 1 from J, leaving 4 bases between them. The CDR3 DNA follows: TGTGCCAGCAGTTTCCTTTCCTACGAGCAGTACTTC. It encodes CASSFLSYEQYF.

The V call is TRBV7-3, the J call TRBJ2-1, with 14 bases fitting TRBD2. Germline values: CDR1 SGHTA, CDR2 FQGTGA. The CDR3 covers 16 residues. V lost 1 base, J lost 10 bases, and 6 bases stayed unmatched. The CDR3 here is CASSLKTSGRAGEQFF. CDR3 nucleotide sequence: TGTGCCAGCAGCTTAAAGACTAGCGGGAGGGCCGGGGAGCAGTTCTTC.

The rearrangement uses TRBV7-8 and TRBJ1-5, with D tentatively TRBD1 (5 bases). There are 15 residues in the CDR3. Trimming removed 0 bases at V and 6 bases at J, with 12 bases between. Germline loops: CDR1 SGHVS, CDR2 FQNEAQ. CDR3 loop: CASSLAQGSTQPQHF. CDR3 sequence (DNA): TGTGCCAGCAGCTTAGCGCAGGGTTCGACTCAGCCCCAGCATTTT.

J is TRBJ1-5 and V is TRBV5-1; D remains ambiguous. CDR1 and CDR2 (germline): SGHRS, YFSETQ. The CDR3 covers 13 residues. Trimming left V 0 bases short and J 8 bases short, with 9 bases between. CDR3 DNA sequence: TGCGCCAGCAGCTTGGCTCATGGAGAGCCCCAGCATTTT. Translating gives CASSLAHGEPQHF.

This chain joins TRBV2 and TRBJ2-3; perhaps TRBD1 as D (5 bases). The CDR3 totals 13 residues. CDR1 and CDR2 from the germline V gene are SNHLY and FYNNEI. V was trimmed by 4 bases and J by 8 bases, leaving 13 bases between them. The CDR3 nucleotides read TGTGCCAGCAGTGTTCAGGGAAGTAGTACGCAGTATTTT. This gives the protein CASSVQGSSTQYF.